This T cell receptor (beta chain) was profiled in a study of T cells in Graves' hyperthyroidism and ophthalmopathy. Researchers took RNA transcripts and amplified the TCR beta CDR3 regions from them. The study used the HTBI primer set for a first-round RT-PCR of the TCR CDR3. TCRdb passed the multiplex PCR reads through MiXCR, listing each CDR3 protein once. The sample lists roughly 180,000 distinct CDR3 sequences, about 9% occurring once. The table lists this clonotype with many counts. The CDR3 extends over 17 amino acids. Trimming took 3 bases from V and 2 from J; bases not matched to a gene: 9. Germline V gene data show CDR1 as SEHNR and CDR2 as FQNEAQ (reference sequence).

This clonotype originated in a woman under 30 with Graves' hyperthyroidism that later progressed to Graves' ophthalmopathy. This chain joins TRBV7-9 and TRBJ2-7; 11 nucleotides match TRBD2. Sequenced input: blood. CDR3 residues: CASSFFSRLAGTYEQYF. The CDR3 nucleotides are TGTGCCAGCAGCTTTTTTTCCCGACTAGCGGGGACCTACGAGCAGTACTTC.